This T cell receptor (beta chain) was captured by sequencing in a study of blood T cell repertoires in COVID-19. Overall study context: The United States, Italy and Spain were the sources of the acute and convalescent COVID-19 samples.

Profiled with immunoSEQ multiplex PCR; TCRdb holds only in-frame clones, not every one. The repertoire holds tens of thousands of clones, with approximately 92% as singletons. V was pared by 7 bases and J by 6 bases, with 18 bases between. In germline, CDR1 is SGHRS, CDR2 YFSETQ. The CDR3 is 14 residues long. The sample was peripheral blood. This TCR derives from a woman between 65 and 79 years old with active COVID-19. This chain connects TRBV5-1 to TRBJ2-3; possible D gene TRBD2, 6 bases. The CDR3 DNA sequence: TGCGCCAGCGCCCCCCAGGACCGGGGGGATACGCAGTATTTT. It translates to CASAPQDRGDTQYF. Supplemented by reference TRBV5-1 and TRBJ2-3, the full variable domain reads KAGVTQTPRYLIKTRGQQVTLSCSPISGHRSVSWYQQTPGQGLQFLFEYFSETQRNKGNFPGRFSGRQFSNSRSEMNVSTLELGDSALYLCASAPQDRGDTQYFGPGTRLTVL.